This paragraph covers one TCR beta chain sequence. Original analysis: Estimation of nucleated cell counts was performed using reference gene primer amplification. Assay: immunoSEQ multiplex PCR; the TCRdb copy retains only in-frame clones and omits some. V, J and clone size derive from that table, while D and trimming were established from the DNA sequence. The profile covers 35,000 to 50,000 clones, with approximately 80% appearing a single time and around 45% taken by the ten largest. These data belong to a study of blood T cell repertoires in COVID-19. Study as a whole: Sites in the United States, Italy and Spain provided acute and convalescent COVID-19 samples.

The source material was peripheral blood. This TCR was sampled from a woman older than 75 with acute or convalescent COVID-19.

CDR3: CAWSGGPNYGYTF. The CDR3 region has the DNA TGTGCCTGGAGTGGGGGGCCTAACTATGGCTACACCTTC. The J gene is TRBJ1-2, the V gene TRBV30; TRBD1 is a possible D gene (6 bases). V lost 1 base and J lost 0, with 6 bases in between. The CDR3 runs to 13 residues. The germline gives CDR1 GTSNPN, CDR2 SVGIG (reference sequence).